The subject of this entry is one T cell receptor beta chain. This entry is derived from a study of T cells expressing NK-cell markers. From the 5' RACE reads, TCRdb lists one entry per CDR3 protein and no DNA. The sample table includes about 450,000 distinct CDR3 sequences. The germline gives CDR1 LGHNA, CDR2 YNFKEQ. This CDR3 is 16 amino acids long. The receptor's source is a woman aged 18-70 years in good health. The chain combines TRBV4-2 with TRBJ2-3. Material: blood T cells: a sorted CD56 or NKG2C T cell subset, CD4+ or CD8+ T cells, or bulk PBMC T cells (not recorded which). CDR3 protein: CASSQGVGSEVNTQYF.